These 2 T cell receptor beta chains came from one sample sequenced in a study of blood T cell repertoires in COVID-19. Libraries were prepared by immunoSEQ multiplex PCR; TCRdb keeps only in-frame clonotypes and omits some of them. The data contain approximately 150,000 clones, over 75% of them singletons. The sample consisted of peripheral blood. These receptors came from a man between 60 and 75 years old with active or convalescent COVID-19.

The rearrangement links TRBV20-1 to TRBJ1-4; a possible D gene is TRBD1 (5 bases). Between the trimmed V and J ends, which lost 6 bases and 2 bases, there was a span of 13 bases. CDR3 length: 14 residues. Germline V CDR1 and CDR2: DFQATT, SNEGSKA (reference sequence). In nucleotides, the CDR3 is TGCAGTGCAAGTCCGGGGGGGACTAATGAAAAACTGTTTTTT. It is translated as CSASPGGTNEKLFF.

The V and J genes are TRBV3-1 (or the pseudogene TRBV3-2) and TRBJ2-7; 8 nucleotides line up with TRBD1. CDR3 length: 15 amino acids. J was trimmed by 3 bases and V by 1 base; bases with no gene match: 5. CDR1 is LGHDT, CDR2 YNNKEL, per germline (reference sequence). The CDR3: CASSQGRGQVYEQYF. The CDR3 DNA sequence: TGTGCCAGCAGCCAAGGGAGGGGACAGGTCTACGAGCAGTACTTC.